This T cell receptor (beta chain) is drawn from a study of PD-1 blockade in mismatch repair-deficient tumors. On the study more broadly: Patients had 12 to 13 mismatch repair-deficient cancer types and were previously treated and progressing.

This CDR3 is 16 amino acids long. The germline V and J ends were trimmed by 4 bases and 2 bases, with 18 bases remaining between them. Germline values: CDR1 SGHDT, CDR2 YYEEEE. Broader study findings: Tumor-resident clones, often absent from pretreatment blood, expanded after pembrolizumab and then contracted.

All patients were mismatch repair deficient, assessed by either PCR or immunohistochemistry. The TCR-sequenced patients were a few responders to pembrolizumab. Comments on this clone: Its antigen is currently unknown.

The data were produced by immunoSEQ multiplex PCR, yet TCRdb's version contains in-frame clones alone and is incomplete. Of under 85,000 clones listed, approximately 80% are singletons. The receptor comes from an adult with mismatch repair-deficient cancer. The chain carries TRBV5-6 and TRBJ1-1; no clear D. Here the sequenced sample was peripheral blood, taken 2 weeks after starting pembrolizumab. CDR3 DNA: TGTGCCAGCAGCAAAAGGGCCTTTGAAAGCAACACTGAAGCTTTCTTT. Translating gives CASSKRAFESNTEAFF.